Shown below are 27 T cell receptor beta chains from a single sample sequenced in a study of read filtering for tumor transcriptome and immune sequencing. The library was built from 400 ng RNA with molecular barcoded adaptors for alpha/delta and beta/gamma chains. TCRdb re-called the reads through MiXCR, storing one row per CDR3 protein. The table lists fewer than 50,000 distinct CDR3 sequences, 13% of them singletons. Sequencing was carried out using a population of CD138-negative cells sorted from bone marrow. These receptor sequences come from a donor at least 40 years old with multiple myeloma.

The sample holds many counts of this clonotype. The rearrangement uses TRBV29-1 and TRBJ2-5; the D is unclear. The ends were cut back, 4 bases at V and 1 base at J, with 1 base in the middle. Looked up from germline, CDR1 is SQVTM and CDR2 is ANQGSEA. This CDR3 is 10 amino acids long. The CDR3 region is CSVAQETQYF. The CDR3 nucleotides are TGCAGCGTTGCCCAAGAGACCCAGTACTTC.

This chain links TRBV5-1 with TRBJ2-7, with TRBD2 as a possible D gene (5 bases). Trimming took off 4 bases at V and 3 bases at J, with 8 bases between the two ends. The germline V gene has CDR1 SGHRS and CDR2 YFSETQ. This CDR3 has 12 amino acids. CDR3 loop: CASSPAGYEQYF. The CDR3 DNA sequence: TGCGCCAGCAGCCCTGCGGGCTACGAGCAGTACTTC.

In this sample, this clonotype turned up many times. The chain combines TRBV2 with TRBJ2-5; D might be TRBD1 (5 bases). V shed 8 bases and J shed 7 bases, with 17 bases lying between them. The CDR3 is made up of 13 amino acids. Germline V gene data show CDR1 as SNHLY and CDR2 as FYNNEI. This chain's CDR3 is CASCQGNFGTQYF. CDR3 sequence (DNA): TGTGCCAGCTGTCAGGGTAACTTTGGGACCCAGTACTTC. Full variable domain (outside the CDR3, taken from reference TRBV2 and TRBJ2-5): EPEVTQTPSHQVTQMGQEVILRCVPISNHLYFYWYRQILGQKVEFLVSFYNNEISEKSEIFDDQFSVERPDGSNFTLKIRSTKLEDSAMYFCASCQGNFGTQYFGPGTRLLVL.

Notes on this clonotype: With a much larger clone just one base away, this may be a read error. This chain joins TRBV10-2 and TRBJ2-5, with a tentative D call TRBD2 (5 bases). CDR1 and CDR2 from the germline V gene are WSHSY and SAAADI. CDR3 size: 16 residues. V lost 3 bases to trimming and J lost 5 bases, with 19 bases between them. The CDR3 loop is CASSDPVDVSGETQYF. The CDR3 DNA follows: TGCGCCAGCAGTGACCCGGTGGACGTATCGGGGGAGACCCAGTACTTC.

In this sample, this clonotype turned up many times. This rearrangement joins TRBV27 to TRBJ2-1; TRBD2 matches 9 bases. The germline gives CDR1 MNHEY, CDR2 SMNVEV (reference sequence). This CDR3 is 17 amino acids long. The V gene end was trimmed by 3 bases and the J gene end by 12 bases; junction bases not matched to a gene: 18. CDR3 region: CASSFQPGSSGKVVQFF. CDR3 coding DNA: TGTGCCAGCAGTTTTCAACCCGGTTCTAGCGGGAAAGTTGTGCAGTTCTTC.

This clonotype was seen ten or more times. The gene calls are TRBV5-5 and TRBJ2-5; D is unclear. Germline V gene lookup returns CDR1 SGHKS and CDR2 YYEKEE (reference sequence). The V end lost 4 bases, the J end lost 2 bases, and 15 bases lay between the germline ends. There are 15 residues in the CDR3. The CDR3 region is CASSQITNGQETQYF. CDR3 in DNA: TGTGCCAGCAGCCAAATAACTAACGGACAAGAGACCCAGTACTTC.

At least ten counts were recorded for this clonotype. The rearrangement uses TRBV4-1 and TRBJ1-5; 7 positions match TRBD1. This CDR3 is built from 15 residues. V dropped 4 bases and J dropped 6; count of bases not matched to a gene: 9. Germline loops: CDR1 MGHRA, CDR2 YSYEKL. The CDR3 reads CASSPDRAAGQPQHF. The CDR3 DNA sequence: TGCGCCAGCAGCCCAGACAGGGCGGCGGGTCAGCCCCAGCATTTT.

This chain joins TRBV2 and TRBJ2-3, with 7 bases aligning to TRBD1. The V gene's germline CDR1 is SNHLY and CDR2 FYNNEI. The CDR3 is made up of 14 amino acids. V lost 10 bases, J lost 3 bases, and 10 bases stayed unmatched. CDR3 residues: CATGADRETDTQYF. The CDR3, as DNA: TGTGCCACCGGTGCAGACAGGGAAACAGATACGCAGTATTTT.

Of note for this clonotype: A read error may account for a junction end that differs from germline. The chain is built from TRBV20-1 and TRBJ2-3; 7 bases are shared with TRBD2. Germline values: CDR1 DFQATT, CDR2 SNEGSKA (reference sequence). This CDR3 region has 13 residues. CDR3 sequence reads: CSASGGSTGTQYF. The CDR3 DNA sequence: TGCAGTGCTAGCGGCGGGAGCACAGGTACGCAGTATTTT.

Comment on this clonotype: A much bigger clone sits one base away, suggesting this may be a read error. The chain joins TRBV20-1 to TRBJ2-7, with D possibly being TRBD2 (7 bases). This CDR3 comprises 14 residues. The V gene's germline CDR1 is DFQATT and CDR2 SNEGSKA (reference sequence). V lost 3 bases, J lost 5 bases, and 17 bases lay in between. The CDR3 here is CSASWPKGGHEQYF. The CDR3, as DNA: TGCAGTGCTAGTTGGCCCAAGGGGGGGCACGAGCAGTACTTC.

Many counts were recorded for this clonotype. This chain uses TRBV7-2 with TRBJ2-5; D may correspond to TRBD1 or TRBD2 (5 bases each). CDR3 size: 15 residues. The germline V gene has CDR1 SGHTA and CDR2 FQGNSA. The germline V and J ends were trimmed by 3 bases and 5 bases, with 16 bases remaining between them. The CDR3 loop reads CASSLLPGTGETQYF. The DNA for the CDR3 is TGTGCCAGCAGCTTGCTGCCCGGGACCGGGGAGACCCAGTACTTC. The variable domain in full, completed from reference TRBV7-2 and TRBJ2-5, reads GAGVSQSPSNKVTEKGKDVELRCDPISGHTALYWYRQSLGQGLEFLIYFQGNSAPDKSGLPSDRFSAERTGGSVSTLTIQRTQQEDSAVYLCASSLLPGTGETQYFGPGTRLLVL.

This clonotype appeared many times. This chain joins TRBV29-1 and TRBJ2-1, with D possibly TRBD2 on 5 matching bases. The germline V and J ends were trimmed by 6 bases and 0 bases, with 9 bases remaining between them. CDR1 SQVTM and CDR2 ANQGSEA come from the germline V gene. The CDR3 covers 13 residues. CDR3 nucleotide sequence: TGCAGCGTCAAGCGGCTCTCCTACAATGAGCAGTTCTTC. Its protein product is CSVKRLSYNEQFF.

A few counts support this clonotype. A much larger clone is a single base away; this may be a read error. This chain uses TRBV24-1 with TRBJ2-1; the D gene is possibly TRBD2 (6 bases). The CDR3 consists of 11 residues. Germline lookup yields CDR1 KGHDR and CDR2 SFDVKD. The CDR3 region has the DNA TGTGCCACCGGGACTTACAATGGGCAGTTCTTC. Its translation: CATGTYNGQFF.

This clonotype is classed as large. The chain uses TRBV28 and TRBJ2-7; D is perhaps TRBD1 or TRBD2 (5 bases each). V gave up 5 bases and J gave up 5 bases, with 22 bases separating them. Germline V gene sequence: CDR1 MDHEN, CDR2 SYDVKM. The CDR3 covers 16 residues. CDR3 bases: TGTGCCAGCAGTCCTCCCCGGGACGCCTCCCTAGACGAGCAGTACTTC. Amino acid sequence: CASSPPRDASLDEQYF. Combining the CDR3 with reference TRBV28 and TRBJ2-7 gives the whole variable domain DVKVTQSSRYLVKRTGEKVFLECVQDMDHENMFWYRQDPGLGLRLIYFSYDVKMKEKGDIPEGYSVSREKKERFSLILESASTNQTSMYLCASSPPRDASLDEQYFGPGTRLTVT.

Turning to this clonotype: A much larger clone differs by one base, so this may be a read error. Here the CDR3 omits its conserved ending phenylalanine or tryptophan, so a read error is the likely source. The chain carries TRBV20-1 and TRBJ2-2; 9 nucleotides agree with TRBD2. Germline assignment: CDR1 DFQATT and CDR2 SNEGSKA (reference sequence). The V gene end was trimmed by 4 bases and the J gene end by 5 bases; junction bases not matched to a gene: 5. The CDR3 sequence is 14 residues long. In DNA, the CDR3 is TGCAGTGCTACGGCTAGCGGGATTACCGGGGAGCTGTTTTCT. This codes for CSATASGITGELFS.

This clonotype was found many times. The chain is built from TRBV4-3 and TRBJ2-2, with TRBD1 matching 8 bases. Germline V gene data show CDR1 as LGHNA and CDR2 as YSLEER. The CDR3 covers 17 residues. J was trimmed by 0 bases and V by 1 base; bases with no gene match: 4. CDR3 region: CASSQGTGGANTGELFF. In DNA form, the CDR3 reads TGCGCCAGCAGCCAAGGTACAGGGGGTGCGAACACCGGGGAGCTGTTTTTT.

For this clonotype: Given a much more abundant clone one base away, this may be a read error. V gene TRBV28 combines with J gene TRBJ1-5, with TRBD1 matching 7 bases. The CDR3 is 16 amino acids. Germline lookup yields CDR1 MDHEN and CDR2 SYDVKM. The CDR3 DNA reads as TGTGCCAGCAGTTTCTACAGGGGAGGTAGCGATCAGCCCCAGCATTTT. It specifies CASSFYRGGSDQPQHF.

This clonotype was recorded many times. The V gene is TRBV30, the J gene TRBJ1-1; 8 bases fit TRBD1. The length of the CDR3 is 14 residues. Germline lookup yields CDR1 GTSNPN and CDR2 SVGIG (reference sequence). V lost 4 bases to trimming and J lost 1 base; unmatched junction nucleotides: 5. The CDR3 DNA follows: TGTGCCTGGAACGGAGGACAGGGGAACACTGAAGCTTTCTTT. Amino acids: CAWNGGQGNTEAFF.

Notes on this clonotype: A much bigger clone sits one base away, suggesting this may be a read error. This chain joins TRBV20-1 and TRBJ2-5; the match to TRBD2 covers 10 bases. The ends lost 0 bases at V and 5 bases at J; junction bases unmatched: 15. CDR3 size: 18 residues. In germline, CDR1 is DFQATT, CDR2 SNEGSKA (reference sequence). The CDR3 is CSARDRLAISGGVETQYF. The CDR3 DNA sequence: TGCAGTGCTAGAGATCGATTAGCCATCAGCGGGGGGGTGGAGACCCAGTACTTC.

This clonotype was seen repeatedly, ten times or more. The chain uses TRBV7-6 and TRBJ2-7; D call uncertain. V lost 1 base and J 5 bases, leaving 9 bases between the germline ends. The CDR3 has 13 amino acids. Looked up from germline, CDR1 is SGHVS and CDR2 is FNYEAQ. In nucleotides, the CDR3 is TGTGCCAGCAGCTTAGGTCTAAGGGACGAGCAGTACTTC. Protein sequence: CASSLGLRDEQYF. The full variable domain, completed using reference TRBV7-6 and TRBJ2-7, is GAGVSQSPRYKVTKRGQDVALRCDPISGHVSLYWYRQALGQGPEFLTYFNYEAQQDKSGLPNDRFSAERPEGSISTLTIQRTEQRDSAMYRCASSLGLRDEQYFGPGTRLTVT.

This chain uses TRBV2 with TRBJ2-5; D is unclear. V was clipped by 6 bases and J by 3 bases, with 14 bases between them. The CDR3 loop spans 14 amino acids. Germline V gives CDR1 SNHLY, CDR2 FYNNEI. The CDR3 loop is CASSPPDWKETQYF. As DNA, the CDR3 is TGTGCCAGCAGCCCACCAGACTGGAAAGAGACCCAGTACTTC.

This clonotype showed up many times. The J gene is TRBJ2-2, the V gene TRBV29-1, with 10 nucleotides matching TRBD2. V dropped 7 bases and J dropped 5; count of bases not matched to a gene: 7. Germline values: CDR1 SQVTM, CDR2 ANQGSEA. The CDR3 has 14 residues. Here the CDR3 reads CSALAGGGTGELFF. The DNA of the CDR3 is TGCAGCGCCTTAGCGGGAGGTGGTACCGGGGAGCTGTTTTTT.

As concerns this clonotype: A read error may explain this, as a much larger clone is one base away. The chain uses TRBV14 and TRBJ2-1, with D unclear. The germline V gene encodes CDR1 SGHDN and CDR2 FVKESK. This CDR3 has 12 amino acids. V dropped 0 bases and J dropped 9 bases, with 6 bases sitting between them. In DNA form, the CDR3 reads TGTGCCAGCAGCCAAGAAGCCGGTGAGCAGTTCTTC. Its protein product is CASSQEAGEQFF.

This clonotype has at least ten counts. The chain has TRBV5-1 and TRBJ2-7; 12 positions match TRBD2. The CDR3 runs 14 residues. From germline, CDR1 is SGHRS and CDR2 YFSETQ. J gave up 5 bases and V 5 bases, and 5 bases lay outside the gene matches. CDR3 amino acids: CASRGLAGTDEQYF. DNA of the CDR3: TGCGCCAGCAGGGGACTAGCGGGTACCGACGAGCAGTACTTC. The variable domain in full, completed from reference TRBV5-1 and TRBJ2-7, reads KAGVTQTPRYLIKTRGQQVTLSCSPISGHRSVSWYQQTPGQGLQFLFEYFSETQRNKGNFPGRFSGRQFSNSRSEMNVSTLELGDSALYLCASRGLAGTDEQYFGPGTRLTVT.

With respect to this clonotype: A single base is all that separates this from a far larger clone, so a read error is likely. V gene TRBV19 combines with J gene TRBJ2-1, with a possible D match to TRBD2 (5 bases). The CDR3 has 14 residues. V shed 9 bases and J shed 10 bases, with 22 bases lying between them. Germline assignment: CDR1 LNHDA and CDR2 SQIVND (reference sequence). The CDR3 sequence is CASQYGGYPDEQFF. The CDR3 coding sequence is TGTGCCAGCCAGTACGGAGGCTACCCGGACGAGCAGTTCTTC.

This clonotype appeared many times. The CDR3 nucleotides read TGTGCCAGTAGTTCAGTAGGACTATCCACAGATACGCAGTATTTT. As protein: CASSSVGLSTDTQYF. The gene calls are TRBV19 and TRBJ2-3; perhaps TRBD2 as D (6 bases). The ends were cut back, 5 bases at V and 2 bases at J, with 14 bases in the middle. In germline, CDR1 is LNHDA, CDR2 SQIVND (reference sequence). CDR3 length: 15 residues.

By sample share, this clonotype is medium-sized (0.01 to 0.1%). CDR3 sequence reads: CSATGTSGSTYNEQFF. CDR3 coding DNA: TGCAGTGCTACGGGGACTAGCGGGAGCACCTACAATGAGCAGTTCTTC. V and J are TRBV20-1 and TRBJ2-1, with 14 bases identical to TRBD2. Trimming cost V 4 bases and J 2 bases; bases outside gene matches: 4. CDR3 length equals 16 residues. Per germline, CDR1 DFQATT and CDR2 SNEGSKA (reference sequence).